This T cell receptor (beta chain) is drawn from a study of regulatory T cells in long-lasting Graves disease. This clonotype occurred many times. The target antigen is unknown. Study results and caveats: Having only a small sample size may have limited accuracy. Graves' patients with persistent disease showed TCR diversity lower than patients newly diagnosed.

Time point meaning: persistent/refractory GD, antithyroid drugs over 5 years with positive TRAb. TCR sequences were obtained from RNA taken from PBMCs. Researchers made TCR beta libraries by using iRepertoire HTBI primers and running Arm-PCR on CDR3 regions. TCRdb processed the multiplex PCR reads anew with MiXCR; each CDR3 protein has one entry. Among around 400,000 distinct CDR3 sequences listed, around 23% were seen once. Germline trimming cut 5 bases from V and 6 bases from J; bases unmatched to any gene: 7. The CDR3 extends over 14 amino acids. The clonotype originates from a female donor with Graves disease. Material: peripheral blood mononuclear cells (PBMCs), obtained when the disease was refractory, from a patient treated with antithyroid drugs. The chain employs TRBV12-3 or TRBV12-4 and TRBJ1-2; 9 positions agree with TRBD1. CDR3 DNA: TGTGCCAGCAGTCCAACGGACAGGGGACATGGCTACACCTTC. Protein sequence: CASSPTDRGHGYTF.